This T cell receptor (beta chain) is from a study of cytomegalovirus exposure and HLA in healthy donors (dated by TCRdb to about 2017). For context, the study as a whole: A later analysis indicated that the 90 to 150 validation repertoires were generated on the platform also employed for the 650 to 850 repertoires of the first cohort. Besides the first cohort of around 700 subjects, a separate validation cohort made up of roughly 120 different subjects was used. The study aimed to test whether cataloging public T cell receptors could reveal signatures of past pathogen exposure. To predict cytomegalovirus infection status, the study brought together high-throughput TCR immunosequencing, statistical association of individual TCRs with disease status, and machine learning. Study-level results and caveats: Across donors, most TCR sequences were observed very rarely, whereas some public TCRs were present in many individuals. Subsequent analysis determined that TCRs grouped into clusters in the first cohort also showed a tendency toward co-occurrence across the roughly 120 validation repertoires, and 94% of cluster scores exceeded 0. A few of the identified cytomegalovirus-associated TCR beta chains were confirmed in vitro to be specific for cytomegalovirus antigens. The classifier was reported to diagnose cytomegalovirus status with high specificity and sensitivity in both the original and validation cohorts. The validation cohort had no HLA typing available for a later analysis, so co-occurrence within that cohort was assessed over all 120 repertoires. The study listed over 150 TCR beta chains as associated with cytomegalovirus. It was suggested by the authors that the approach could potentially be generalized to other disease states and immunological phenotypes.

The donors belonged to the validation cohort of over a hundred subjects, which was separate from the 666-subject first cohort. This clone occurred once. The antigen it binds to is not known. Base qualities were left out, and no much larger clone turns up one base away. V is pruned by 6 bases and J by 0 bases, leaving 8 bases of the junction without a gene match. The CDR3 numbers 15 residues from cysteine through phenylalanine. The read is trimmed to its CDR3 DNA, 45 bases read in frame from base 1. Based on the germline V gene, the CDR1 and CDR2 sequences are WSHSY and SAAADI. Library construction relied on the immunoSEQ multiplex PCR assay. In the source study's methods: A statistical classification framework was built for diagnosing cytomegalovirus status from the catalog of TCR beta chain sequences. Here the immuneACCESS table is served through TCRdb, limited to in-frame sequences with V and J called. Missing clones are a known gap in these copies; in checked studies unresolved V genes cover under half, and the rest lacks a known reason. The DNA was the basis for D and trimming; V, J and clone size are from that table. The sample data list 250,000 to 300,000 clones, and 65% to 90% of these were observed just once. 0.95% to 1.1% of the sample comes from the top ten.

The clonotype was recovered from a woman younger than 30 in good health and CMV-seronegative. Input material: PBMCs. This chain is built from TRBV10-2 and TRBJ2-7; 7 bases in between match TRBD1. The CDR3 protein sequence reads: CASSGRQGGSYEQYF. In nucleotide form, the sequence is TGCGCCAGCAGCGGTAGACAGGGCGGCTCCTACGAGCAGTACTTC.